One and the same sample provided the 30 T cell receptor beta chains below, sequenced in a study of radiotherapy plus CTLA-4 blockade in lung cancer. The repertoire was sequenced with immunoSEQ multiplex PCR; TCRdb's copy has only in-frame clones and lacks some. The sample holds 120,000 or so clones, roughly 74% seen once. Sequenced material: peripheral blood, taken from a patient treated with radiotherapy plus ipilimumab. These receptors came from a human donor with non-small cell lung cancer who had a partial response to radiotherapy plus ipilimumab.

V gene TRBV5-4 combines with J gene TRBJ2-3; D perhaps matches TRBD2 (6 bases). With 1 base removed from V and 1 base from J, the gap between germline ends came to 10 bases. The CDR3 is 15 residues long. Germline V gene lookup returns CDR1 SGHNT and CDR2 YYREEE (reference sequence). CDR3 sequence (DNA): TGTGCCAGCAGCTTGTCTGCGGGGCGCACAGATACGCAGTATTTT. This sequence encodes CASSLSAGRTDTQYF. The variable domain in full, completed from reference TRBV5-4 and TRBJ2-3, reads ETGVTQSPTHLIKTRGQQVTLRCSSQSGHNTVSWYQQALGQGPQFIFQYYREEENGRGNFPPRFSGLQFPNYSSELNVNALELDDSALYLCASSLSAGRTDTQYFGPGTRLTVL.

The chain joins TRBV4-1 to TRBJ2-7; D perhaps matches TRBD2 (7 bases). The CDR3 extends over 14 amino acids. Germline values: CDR1 MGHRA, CDR2 YSYEKL. V lost 2 bases to trimming and J lost 7 bases, with 15 bases between them. The CDR3 bases are TGCGCCAGCAGCCAAAACATCGCGGGGGCAGAGCAGTACTTC. This gives the protein CASSQNIAGAEQYF.

This rearrangement joins TRBV13 to TRBJ2-2; 14 bases align to TRBD2. V gave up 5 bases and J gave up 5 bases; unmatched junction bases: 10. CDR1 and CDR2 (germline): PRHDT, FYEKMQ (reference sequence). This CDR3 comprises 18 residues. CDR3 in DNA: TGTGCCAGCAGCACAGGACTAGCGGGAGGATTATGGACCGGGGAGCTGTTTTTT. Its translation: CASSTGLAGGLWTGELFF.

Written as DNA, the CDR3 is TGTGCCAGCAGCGTAGTCGGACTAGCCACGACCGGGGAGCTGTTTTTT. Translation gives CASSVVGLATTGELFF. This chain links TRBV9 with TRBJ2-2, with 8 positions matching TRBD2. V lost 0 bases to trimming and J lost 5 bases; unmatched junction nucleotides: 6. Germline CDR1 reads SGDLS; CDR2 reads YYNGEE. This CDR3 is built from 16 residues.

The gene calls are TRBV28 and TRBJ2-7; 7 bases align to TRBD1. This CDR3 has 13 residues. The germline V gene has CDR1 MDHEN and CDR2 SYDVKM. The ends lost 5 bases at V and 6 bases at J; junction bases unmatched: 7. The CDR3 spells CASSLDRSGEQYV. CDR3 sequence (DNA): TGTGCCAGCAGTCTGGACAGGAGCGGCGAGCAGTACGTC.

This clone was detected a few times. The rearrangement uses TRBV28 and TRBJ1-2; the D is unclear. CDR1 is MDHEN and CDR2 is SYDVKM in the germline V gene. The CDR3 spans 11 residues. Trimming took off 7 bases at V and 8 bases at J, with 11 bases between the two ends. CDR3 nucleotides: TGTGCCAGCAAATCGGTGACAGGCTACACCTTC. The encoded protein is CASKSVTGYTF.

The chain is built from TRBV28 and TRBJ2-2; TRBD2 agrees at 8 bases. Germline values: CDR1 MDHEN, CDR2 SYDVKM. J was trimmed by 4 bases and V by 11 bases; bases with no gene match: 6. The CDR3 consists of 13 residues. Here the CDR3 reads CACQRETTGELFF. In DNA form, the CDR3 reads TGTGCCTGCCAGCGGGAGACCACCGGGGAGCTGTTTTTT.

The chain combines TRBV19 with TRBJ1-6, with D tentatively TRBD1 (5 bases). CDR3 length: 16 amino acids. Germline CDR1 and CDR2: LNHDA and SQIVND (reference sequence). The V end lost 3 bases, the J end lost 7 bases, and 16 bases lay between the germline ends. The CDR3 region is CASSMFAGPENSPLHF. The CDR3 region has the DNA TGTGCCAGTAGTATGTTTGCGGGGCCTGAGAATTCACCCCTCCACTTT. Full variable domain (remainder filled in from reference TRBV19 and TRBJ1-6): DGGITQSPKYLFRKEGQNVTLSCEQNLNHDAMYWYRQDPGQGLRLIYYSQIVNDFQKGDIAEGYSVSREKKESFPLTVTSAQKNPTAFYLCASSMFAGPENSPLHFGNGTRLTVT.

V and J are TRBV5-1 and TRBJ2-7; no firm D call. The CDR3 runs to 12 residues. The germline V gene has CDR1 SGHRS and CDR2 YFSETQ. V was trimmed by 4 bases and J by 3 bases, leaving 8 bases between them. The CDR3, as DNA: TGCGCCAGCAGCGAGTCAAACTACGAGCAGTACTTC. Amino acid sequence: CASSESNYEQYF.

This clone appeared many times. This rearrangement joins TRBV2 to TRBJ2-2; a weak D match, TRBD2 (5 bases). The CDR3 contains 14 residues. Germline values: CDR1 SNHLY, CDR2 FYNNEI. The V end was cut by 6 bases, the J end by 6 bases, with 14 bases between. CDR3 in DNA: TGTGCCAGCAGCGAGGGAAGCTTGGCCGGGGAGCTGTTTTTT. This codes for CASSEGSLAGELFF.

The rearrangement joins TRBV2 to TRBJ2-7, with D perhaps TRBD1 (5 bases). The CDR3 extends over 15 amino acids. Trimming took 6 bases from V and 0 from J, leaving 15 bases between them. Germline loops: CDR1 SNHLY, CDR2 FYNNEI. Written as DNA, the CDR3 is TGTGCCAGCAGGAACCTAAGGGGTCCCTCCTACGAGCAGTACTTC. This encodes CASRNLRGPSYEQYF.

The chain couples TRBV6-5 to TRBJ1-2; the match to TRBD1 covers 9 bases. Germline V gene data show CDR1 as MNHEY and CDR2 as SVGAGI. This CDR3 contains 15 residues. Trimming removed 5 bases from V and 4 bases from J; junction bases left unmatched: 8. CDR3 bases: TGTGCCAGCAGTGCCGGGACAGGGCGAAGCTATGGCTACACCTTC. Its protein is CASSAGTGRSYGYTF.

The chain uses TRBV19 and TRBJ2-3; D may be TRBD2 (6 bases). Deletions cut 5 bases from V and 4 bases from J, with 16 bases between. This CDR3 is built from 15 residues. Germline V gives CDR1 LNHDA, CDR2 SQIVND (reference sequence). DNA for the CDR3: TGTGCCAGTAGTCCCTCACGGGAGCGAGCAGATACGCAGTATTTT. Translation gives CASSPSRERADTQYF.

The V gene is TRBV28, the J gene TRBJ2-1; TRBD2 matches 15 bases. CDR3 length: 19 residues. V shed 5 bases and J 0 bases; nucleotides not matched to a gene: 8. Germline V gene lookup returns CDR1 MDHEN and CDR2 SYDVKM. CDR3 in amino acids: CASSPGLAGGMSSYNEQFF. CDR3 nucleotide sequence: TGTGCCAGCAGTCCTGGACTAGCGGGAGGGATGAGCTCCTACAATGAGCAGTTCTTC.

CDR3 sequence: CASSQLDGTEQYF. The CDR3 nucleotides read TGTGCCAGCAGCCAACTAGATGGAACCGAGCAGTACTTC. The V call is TRBV19, the J call TRBJ2-7; D may be TRBD2 (5 bases). Trimming cost V 9 bases and J 6 bases, with 18 bases left between them. The length of the CDR3 is 13 residues. Germline V gene sequence: CDR1 LNHDA, CDR2 SQIVND (reference sequence).

This clone was seen just once. V gene TRBV7-9 combines with J gene TRBJ1-4; possibly TRBD1 for D (6 bases). This CDR3 contains 17 residues. Trimming shortened V by 3 bases and J by 0 bases, and 14 bases separated the two germline ends. CDR1 and CDR2 (germline): SEHNR, FQNEAQ (reference sequence). The CDR3 loop is CASSFEGGSSTNEKLFF. The CDR3 nucleotides are TGTGCCAGCAGCTTCGAGGGGGGGTCTTCAACTAATGAAAAACTGTTTTTT.

The chain recombines TRBV7-2 with TRBJ2-5; no reliable D call. V was clipped by 1 base and J by 2 bases, with 8 bases between them. The length of the CDR3 is 14 residues. Germline lookup yields CDR1 SGHTA and CDR2 FQGNSA. The CDR3 bases are TGTGCCAGCAGCTTAGACGCTATGCAAGAGACCCAGTACTTC. Its protein is CASSLDAMQETQYF.

The genes are TRBV5-5 and TRBJ2-2, with a weak D call TRBD1 (6 bases). Trimming stripped 2 bases from V and 1 base from J, with 9 bases between. In germline, CDR1 is SGHKS, CDR2 YYEKEE (reference sequence). This CDR3 contains 15 residues. The CDR3 region is CASSLRDKNTGELFF. CDR3 bases: TGTGCCAGCAGCTTACGGGACAAGAACACCGGGGAGCTGTTTTTT.

The genes are TRBV5-1 and TRBJ1-5, with D possibly TRBD1 on 5 matching bases. This CDR3 is built from 15 residues. Per the germline V gene, CDR1 is SGHRS and CDR2 is YFSETQ. V dropped 4 bases and J dropped 4 bases, with 15 bases sitting between them. CDR3 residues: CASSPGHSGNQPQHF. CDR3 nucleotides: TGCGCCAGCAGCCCCGGACATTCAGGAAATCAGCCCCAGCATTTT.

The genes are TRBV11-3 and TRBJ1-6; possibly TRBD1 for D (5 bases). Germline CDR1 reads SGHNT; CDR2 reads YENEEA. The CDR3 is made up of 14 amino acids. Trimming cost V 5 bases and J 7 bases, with 12 bases left between them. CDR3 loop: CASSHGGVNSPLHF. The CDR3 DNA reads as TGTGCCAGCAGCCACGGGGGGGTGAATTCACCCCTCCACTTT.

Only a few counts were recorded for this clone. The chain links TRBV30 to TRBJ2-4; TRBD1 matches 8 bases. Germline V gives CDR1 GTSNPN, CDR2 SVGIG (reference sequence). This CDR3 has 13 amino acids. V lost 4 bases, J lost 8 bases, and 7 bases stayed unmatched. CDR3 in amino acids: CAWNRDRYDIQYF. CDR3 sequence (DNA): TGTGCCTGGAACCGGGACAGGTACGACATTCAGTACTTC.

The chain carries TRBV30 and TRBJ2-7, with 11 bases lining up with TRBD2. This CDR3 spans 15 amino acids. Germline V gives CDR1 GTSNPN, CDR2 SVGIG (reference sequence). V was pared by 5 bases and J by 4 bases, with 10 bases of the junction left unmatched. The CDR3 reads CAWGGTSGGKYEQYV. In DNA, the CDR3 is TGTGCCTGGGGAGGGACTAGCGGAGGTAAATACGAGCAGTACGTC.

V usage is TRBV7-9 and J usage is TRBJ2-1, with a weak D call TRBD2 (5 bases). Germline assignment: CDR1 SEHNR and CDR2 FQNEAQ (reference sequence). This CDR3 has 16 amino acids. Trimming cost V 5 bases and J 4 bases, with 18 bases left between them. The CDR3 DNA sequence: TGTGCCAGCAGCACAAGCCTCTGGAGGACTTACAATGAGCAGTTCTTC. It codes for CASSTSLWRTYNEQFF.

This clone was found once. V usage is TRBV30 and J usage is TRBJ2-4, with a possible D match to TRBD1 (7 bases). V dropped 0 bases and J dropped 6 bases, with 15 bases sitting between them. Germline CDR1 reads GTSNPN; CDR2 reads SVGIG (reference sequence). The CDR3 runs 15 residues. As DNA, the CDR3 is TGTGCCTGGAGTGTCGGCGGGACAGCAACAAACATTCAGTACTTC. Protein product: CAWSVGGTATNIQYF.

CDR3 bases: TGCGCCAGCATAGAGGGGACAGGGGAGAATGAGCAGTTCTTC. Encoded protein: CASIEGTGENEQFF. The chain carries TRBV5-1 and TRBJ2-1; 10 bases map to TRBD1. Trimming cost V 6 bases and J 7 bases; bases outside gene matches: 7. The CDR3 is 14 residues long. CDR1 is SGHRS and CDR2 is YFSETQ in the germline V gene.

The chain couples TRBV6-5 to TRBJ1-2, with D unclear. The CDR3 runs 13 residues. V gave up 0 bases and J gave up 4 bases, with 6 bases separating them. Germline CDR1 is MNHEY and CDR2 is SVGAGI. In nucleotides, the CDR3 is TGTGCCAGCAGTTACTCAGGGAGCTATGGCTACACCTTC. It yields the protein CASSYSGSYGYTF.

A few counts support this clone. The CDR3 loop is CASSSQGTVYSNQPQHF. CDR3 DNA: TGTGCCAGCAGTTCCCAGGGGACGGTGTATAGCAATCAGCCCCAGCATTTT. V usage is TRBV27 and J usage is TRBJ1-5, with D tentatively TRBD1 (6 bases). The CDR3 runs 17 residues. Germline loops: CDR1 MNHEY, CDR2 SMNVEV (reference sequence). The V end was cut by 4 bases, the J end by 0 bases, with 16 bases between.

This chain connects TRBV28 to TRBJ1-5, with 12 positions matching TRBD1. V shed 6 bases, J shed 6 bases, and the junction held 6 bases outside the gene matches. The germline V gene has CDR1 MDHEN and CDR2 SYDVKM. CDR3 length equals 15 residues. For the CDR3, the DNA is TGTGCCAGCAGACTTGGGACAGGGGGCCTTCAGCCCCAGCATTTT. This sequence encodes CASRLGTGGLQPQHF.

This clone was seen only a few times. The chain recombines TRBV27 with TRBJ2-2, with TRBD2 matching over 13 bases. The CDR3 has 16 amino acids. The ends lost 5 bases at V and 6 bases at J; junction bases unmatched: 6. Germline values: CDR1 MNHEY, CDR2 SMNVEV (reference sequence). CDR3 loop: CASSGLAGVVAGELFF. CDR3 nucleotides: TGTGCCAGCAGTGGACTAGCGGGAGTGGTGGCCGGGGAGCTGTTTTTT.

This chain joins TRBV4-2 and TRBJ2-7; D not resolved. V was pared by 0 bases and J by 7 bases, with 10 bases between. CDR1 is LGHNA, CDR2 YNFKEQ, per germline. The CDR3 covers 13 residues. This chain's CDR3 is CASSQEGVSEQYF. CDR3 DNA sequence: TGTGCCAGCAGCCAAGAAGGAGTGTCAGAGCAGTACTTC.